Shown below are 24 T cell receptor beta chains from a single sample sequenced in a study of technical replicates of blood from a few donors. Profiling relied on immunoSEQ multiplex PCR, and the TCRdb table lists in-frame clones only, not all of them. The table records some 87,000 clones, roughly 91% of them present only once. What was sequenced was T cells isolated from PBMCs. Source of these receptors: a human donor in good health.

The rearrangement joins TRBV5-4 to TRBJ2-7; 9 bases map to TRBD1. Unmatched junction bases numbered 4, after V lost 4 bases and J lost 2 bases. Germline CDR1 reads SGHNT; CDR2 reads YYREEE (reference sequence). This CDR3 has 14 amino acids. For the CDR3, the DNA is TGTGCCAGCAGCCAACGGGACAGGGCCTACGAGCAGTACTTC. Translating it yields CASSQRDRAYEQYF.

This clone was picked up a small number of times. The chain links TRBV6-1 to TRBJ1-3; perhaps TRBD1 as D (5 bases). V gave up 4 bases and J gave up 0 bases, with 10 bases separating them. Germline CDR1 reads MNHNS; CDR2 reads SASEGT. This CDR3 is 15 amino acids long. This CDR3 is CASSATGSSGNTIYF. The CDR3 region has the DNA TGTGCCAGCAGTGCTACAGGAAGCTCTGGAAACACCATATATTTT.

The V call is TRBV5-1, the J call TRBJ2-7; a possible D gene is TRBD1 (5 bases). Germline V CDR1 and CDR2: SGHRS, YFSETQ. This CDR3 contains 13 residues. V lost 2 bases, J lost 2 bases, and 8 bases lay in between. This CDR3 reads CASSLDSTYEQYF. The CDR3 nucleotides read TGCGCCAGCAGCTTAGACAGTACCTACGAGCAGTACTTC.

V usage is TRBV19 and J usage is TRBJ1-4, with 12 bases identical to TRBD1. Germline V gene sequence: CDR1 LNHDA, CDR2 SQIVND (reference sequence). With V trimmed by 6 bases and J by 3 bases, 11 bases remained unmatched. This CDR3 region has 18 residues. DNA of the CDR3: TGTGCCAGTAGCGAGATTCCGGGACAGGGGGCAGCTAATGAAAAACTGTTTTTT. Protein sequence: CASSEIPGQGAANEKLFF.

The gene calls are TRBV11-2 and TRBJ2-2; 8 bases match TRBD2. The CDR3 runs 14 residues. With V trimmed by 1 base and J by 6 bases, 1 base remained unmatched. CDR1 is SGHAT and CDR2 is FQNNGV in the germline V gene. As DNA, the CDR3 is TGTGCCAGCAGCTTAGGAGCGGGAGCCGGGGAGCTGTTTTTT. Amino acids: CASSLGAGAGELFF.

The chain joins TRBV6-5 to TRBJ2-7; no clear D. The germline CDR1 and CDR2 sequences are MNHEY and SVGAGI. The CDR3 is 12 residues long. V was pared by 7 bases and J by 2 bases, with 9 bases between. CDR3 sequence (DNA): TGTGCCAGCATACCAGATCCCTACGAGCAGTACTTC. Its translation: CASIPDPYEQYF.

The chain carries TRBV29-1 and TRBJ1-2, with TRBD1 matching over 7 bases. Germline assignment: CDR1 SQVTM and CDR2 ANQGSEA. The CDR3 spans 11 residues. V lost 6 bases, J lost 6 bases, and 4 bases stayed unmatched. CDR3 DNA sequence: TGCAGCGTCCCCCAGGGGGATGGCTACACCTTC. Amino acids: CSVPQGDGYTF.

CDR3 region: CASSFKGYVRNIQYF. CDR3 sequence (DNA): TGTGCCAGCAGCTTTAAGGGGTACGTGAGAAACATTCAGTACTTC. This rearrangement joins TRBV28 to TRBJ2-4; weak D call: TRBD1 (5 bases). The CDR3 runs to 15 residues. V was trimmed by 6 bases and J by 6 bases, leaving 18 bases between them. Germline V lookup: CDR1 MDHEN, CDR2 SYDVKM.

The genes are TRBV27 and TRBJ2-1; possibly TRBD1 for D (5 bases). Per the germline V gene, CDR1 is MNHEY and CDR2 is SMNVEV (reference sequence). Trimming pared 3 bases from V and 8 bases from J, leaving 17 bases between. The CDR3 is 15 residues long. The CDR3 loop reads CASSFRAQGNHEQFF. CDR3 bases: TGTGCCAGCAGTTTCAGGGCCCAGGGCAACCATGAGCAGTTCTTC.

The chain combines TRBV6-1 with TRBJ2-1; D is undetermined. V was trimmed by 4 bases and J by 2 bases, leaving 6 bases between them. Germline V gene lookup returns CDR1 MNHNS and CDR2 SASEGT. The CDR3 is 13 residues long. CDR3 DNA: TGTGCCAGCAGTGCTAGTACCTACAATGAGCAGTTCTTC. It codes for CASSASTYNEQFF.

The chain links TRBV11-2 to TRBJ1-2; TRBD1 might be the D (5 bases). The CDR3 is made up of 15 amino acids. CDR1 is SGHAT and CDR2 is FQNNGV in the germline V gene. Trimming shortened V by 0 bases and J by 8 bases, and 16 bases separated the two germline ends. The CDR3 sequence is CASSLERQGAGGYTF. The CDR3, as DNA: TGTGCCAGCAGCTTAGAGAGGCAAGGGGCCGGGGGCTACACCTTC.

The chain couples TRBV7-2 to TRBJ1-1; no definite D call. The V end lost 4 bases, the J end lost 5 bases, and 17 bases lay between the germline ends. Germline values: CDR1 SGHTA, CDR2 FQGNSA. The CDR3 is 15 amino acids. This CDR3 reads CASSSLIGRGTEAFF. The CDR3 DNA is TGTGCCAGCAGCTCGTTAATTGGAAGAGGAACTGAAGCTTTCTTT.

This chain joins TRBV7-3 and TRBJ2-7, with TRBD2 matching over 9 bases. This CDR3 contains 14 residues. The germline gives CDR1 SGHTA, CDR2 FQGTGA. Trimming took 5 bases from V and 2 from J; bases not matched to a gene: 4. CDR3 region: CASSPTSGTYEQYF. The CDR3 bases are TGTGCCAGCAGCCCGACTAGCGGAACCTACGAGCAGTACTTC. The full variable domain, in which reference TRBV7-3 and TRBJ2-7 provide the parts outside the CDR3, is GAGVSQTPSNKVTEKGKYVELRCDPISGHTALYWYRQSLGQGPEFLIYFQGTGAADDSGLPNDRFFAVRPEGSVSTLKIQRTERGDSAVYLCASSPTSGTYEQYFGPGTRLTVT.

Here the CDR3 DNA reads TGTGCCAGCAGCGTAGCGAGGGGGACTGAAGCTTTCTTT. Its protein is CASSVARGTEAFF. The chain couples TRBV9 to TRBJ1-1, with D possibly matching TRBD1 (6 bases). Germline loops: CDR1 SGDLS, CDR2 YYNGEE. Trimming took off 0 bases at V and 5 bases at J, with 8 bases between the two ends. The CDR3 is 13 residues long.

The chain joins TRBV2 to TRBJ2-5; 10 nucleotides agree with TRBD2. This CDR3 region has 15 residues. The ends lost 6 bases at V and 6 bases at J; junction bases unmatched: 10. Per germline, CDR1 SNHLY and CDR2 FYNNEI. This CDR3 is CASRREREGSKTQYF. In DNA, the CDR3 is TGTGCCAGCAGGAGGGAGCGGGAGGGTTCGAAGACCCAGTACTTC.

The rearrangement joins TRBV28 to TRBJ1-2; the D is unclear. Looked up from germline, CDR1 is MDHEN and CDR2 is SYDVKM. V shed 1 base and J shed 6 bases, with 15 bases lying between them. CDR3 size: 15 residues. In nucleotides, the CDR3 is TGTGCCAGCAGTTTATTCTCCGGGAGTAGGCATGGCTACACCTTC. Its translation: CASSLFSGSRHGYTF.

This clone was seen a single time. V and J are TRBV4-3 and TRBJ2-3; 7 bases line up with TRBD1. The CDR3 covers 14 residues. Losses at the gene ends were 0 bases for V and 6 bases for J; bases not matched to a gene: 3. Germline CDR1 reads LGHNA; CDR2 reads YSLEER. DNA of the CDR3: TGCGCCAGCAGCCAAGAAGGGGGCTGGGATACGCAGTATTTT. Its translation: CASSQEGGWDTQYF.

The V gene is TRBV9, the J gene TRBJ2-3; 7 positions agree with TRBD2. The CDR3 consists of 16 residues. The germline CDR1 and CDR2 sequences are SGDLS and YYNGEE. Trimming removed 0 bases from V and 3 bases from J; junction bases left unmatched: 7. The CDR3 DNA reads TGTGCCAGCAGCGTAGCTGGGACTACCGGAACAGATACGCAGTATTTT. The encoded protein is CASSVAGTTGTDTQYF.

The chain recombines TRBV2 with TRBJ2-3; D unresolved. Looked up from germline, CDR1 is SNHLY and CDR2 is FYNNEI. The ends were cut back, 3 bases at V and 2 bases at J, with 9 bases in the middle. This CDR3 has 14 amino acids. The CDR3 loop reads CASSDLRATDTQYF. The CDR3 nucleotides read TGTGCCAGCAGTGACCTACGCGCCACAGATACGCAGTATTTT.

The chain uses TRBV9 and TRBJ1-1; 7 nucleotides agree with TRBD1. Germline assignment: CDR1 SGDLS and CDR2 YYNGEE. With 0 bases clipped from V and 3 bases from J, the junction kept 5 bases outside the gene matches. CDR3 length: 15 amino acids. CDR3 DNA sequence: TGTGCCAGCAGCGTAGGCTCAGGGGGAGACACTGAAGCTTTCTTT. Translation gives CASSVGSGGDTEAFF.

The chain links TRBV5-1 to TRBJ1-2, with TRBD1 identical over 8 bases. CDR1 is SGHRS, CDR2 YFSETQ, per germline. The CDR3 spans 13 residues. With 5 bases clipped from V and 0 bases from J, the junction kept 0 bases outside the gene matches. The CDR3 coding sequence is TGCGCCAGCAGGACAGGGGCTAACTATGGCTACACCTTC. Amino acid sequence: CASRTGANYGYTF. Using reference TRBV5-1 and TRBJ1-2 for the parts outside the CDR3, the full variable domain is KAGVTQTPRYLIKTRGQQVTLSCSPISGHRSVSWYQQTPGQGLQFLFEYFSETQRNKGNFPGRFSGRQFSNSRSEMNVSTLELGDSALYLCASRTGANYGYTFGSGTRLTVV.

The CDR3 nucleotides read TGTGCCAGCAGCGCCGCGGGAGGTTGGTACAATGAGCAGTTCTTC. Its protein product is CASSAAGGWYNEQFF. The rearrangement joins TRBV9 to TRBJ2-1; the match to TRBD2 covers 8 bases. This CDR3 spans 15 amino acids. The V segment lost 3 bases and the J segment 4 bases; nucleotides outside the gene matches: 6. The germline V gene encodes CDR1 SGDLS and CDR2 YYNGEE. Full variable domain (rest looked up from reference TRBV9 and TRBJ2-1): DSGVTQTPKHLITATGQRVTLRCSPRSGDLSVYWYQQSLDQGLQFLIQYYNGEERAKGNILERFSAQQFPDLHSELNLSSLELGDSALYFCASSAAGGWYNEQFFGPGTRLTVL.

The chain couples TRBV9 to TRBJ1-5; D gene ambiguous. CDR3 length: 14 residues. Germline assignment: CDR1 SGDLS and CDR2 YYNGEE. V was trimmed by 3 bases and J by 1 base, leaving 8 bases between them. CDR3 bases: TGTGCCAGCAGCGCGCAGTCCAGCAATCAGCCCCAGCATTTT. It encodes CASSAQSSNQPQHF.

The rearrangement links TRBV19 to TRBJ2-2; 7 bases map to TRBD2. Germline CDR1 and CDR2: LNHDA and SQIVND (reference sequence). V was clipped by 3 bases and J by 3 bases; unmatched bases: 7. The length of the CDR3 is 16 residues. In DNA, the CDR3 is TGTGCCAGTAGTATTATAGCGGGCGATCACACCGGGGAGCTGTTTTTT. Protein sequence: CASSIIAGDHTGELFF.